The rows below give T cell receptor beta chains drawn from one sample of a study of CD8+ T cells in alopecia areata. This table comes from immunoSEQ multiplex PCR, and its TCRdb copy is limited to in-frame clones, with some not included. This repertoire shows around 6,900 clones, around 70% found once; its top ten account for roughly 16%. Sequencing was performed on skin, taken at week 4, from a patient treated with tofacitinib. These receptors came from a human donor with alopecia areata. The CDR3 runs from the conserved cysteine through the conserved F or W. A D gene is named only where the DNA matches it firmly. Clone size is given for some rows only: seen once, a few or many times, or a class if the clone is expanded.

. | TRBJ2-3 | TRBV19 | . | CASSIDWRSDTQYF | TGTGCCAGTAGTATAGACTGGAGGTCAGATACGCAGTATTTT
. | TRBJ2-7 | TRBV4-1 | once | CASSQIDSPYEQYF | TGCGCCAGCAGCCAAATCGACAGTCCCTACGAGCAGTACTTC
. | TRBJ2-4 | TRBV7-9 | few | CASSQRGGGPAKNIQYF | TGTGCCAGCAGCCAGAGAGGAGGGGGCCCGGCCAAAAACATTCAGTACTTC
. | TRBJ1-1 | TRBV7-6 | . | CASSRMPGAGTEAFF | TGTGCCAGCAGCCGAATGCCAGGGGCGGGGACTGAAGCTTTCTTT
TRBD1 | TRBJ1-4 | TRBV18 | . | CASSLHTGGGEKLFF | TGTGCCAGCTCACTACACACAGGGGGCGGTGAAAAACTGTTTTTT
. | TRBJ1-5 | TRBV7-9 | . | CASTLDGGEPQHF | TGTGCCAGCACCTTAGACGGAGGGGAGCCCCAGCATTTT
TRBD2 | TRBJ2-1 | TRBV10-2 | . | CASSEGTSEDEQFF | TGCGCCAGCAGTGAGGGGACTAGCGAGGATGAGCAGTTCTTC
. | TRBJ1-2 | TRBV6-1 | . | CASRAYEGEDYGYTF | TGTGCCAGCAGGGCGTACGAGGGTGAAGACTATGGCTACACCTTC
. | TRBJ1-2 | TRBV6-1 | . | CASAGRQYGYTF | TGTGCCAGCGCTGGCAGGCAGTATGGCTACACCTTC
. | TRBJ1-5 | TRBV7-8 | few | CASSPSRLGELEPQHF | TGTGCCAGCAGCCCTTCGAGGCTAGGGGAGCTGGAGCCCCAGCATTTT
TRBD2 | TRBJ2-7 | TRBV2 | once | CASSDSGSYEQYF | TGTGCCAGCAGTGACAGCGGGAGCTACGAGCAGTACTTC
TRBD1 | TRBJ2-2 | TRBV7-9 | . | CASSLGTYAGTANTGELFF | TGTGCCAGCAGCTTAGGCACCTACGCTGGGACAGCGAACACCGGGGAGCTGTTTTTT
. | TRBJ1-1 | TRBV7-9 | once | CASRLPGGFTEAFF | TGTGCCAGCAGATTGCCTGGTGGTTTCACTGAAGCTTTCTTT
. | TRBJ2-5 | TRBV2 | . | CASSDHGQETQYF | TGTGCCAGCAGTGACCACGGGCAAGAGACCCAGTACTTC
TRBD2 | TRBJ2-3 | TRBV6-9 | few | CASTLSGGHGDTQYF | TGTGCCAGCACCTTAAGCGGGGGGCATGGAGATACGCAGTATTTT
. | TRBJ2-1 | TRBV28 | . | CASKGRPYNEQFF | TGTGCCAGCAAGGGGAGACCCTACAATGAGCAGTTCTTC
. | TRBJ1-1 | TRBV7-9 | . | CASSLGITGTEAFF | TGTGCCAGCAGCTTAGGCATTACGGGAACTGAAGCTTTCTTT
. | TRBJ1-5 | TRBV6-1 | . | CASTRGGDQPQHF | TGTGCCAGCACCAGGGGAGGGGATCAGCCCCAGCATTTT
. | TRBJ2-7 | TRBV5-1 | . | CASSLPFPASLVGGNHEQYF | TGCGCCAGCAGCTTGCCATTCCCCGCTAGTCTAGTCGGGGGTAACCACGAGCAGTACTTC
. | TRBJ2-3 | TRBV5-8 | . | CASSQRGAGAQYF | TGTGCCAGCAGCCAGCGAGGCGCCGGGGCGCAGTATTTT
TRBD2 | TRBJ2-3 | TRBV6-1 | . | CASRVLAGGTDTQYF | TGTGCCAGCAGAGTACTAGCGGGGGGAACAGATACGCAGTATTTT
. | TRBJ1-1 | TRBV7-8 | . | CASSLFPPRRGDTEAFF | TGTGCCAGCAGCTTGTTCCCCCCGAGGCGGGGAGACACTGAAGCTTTCTTT
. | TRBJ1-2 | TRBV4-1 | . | CASSQVEGDTNYGYTF | TGCGCCAGCAGCCAAGTAGAAGGGGACACTAACTATGGCTACACCTTC
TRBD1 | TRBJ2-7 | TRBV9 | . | CASSLSTGVHEQYF | TGTGCCAGCAGCCTTTCGACAGGGGTGCACGAGCAGTACTTC
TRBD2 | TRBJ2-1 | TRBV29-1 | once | CSDRGGFEQFF | TGCAGCGACCGGGGGGGATTTGAGCAGTTCTTC
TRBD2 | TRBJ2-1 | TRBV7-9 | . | CASSLEQRGRKFF | TGTGCCAGCAGCTTGGAACAGCGGGGGAGGAAGTTCTTC
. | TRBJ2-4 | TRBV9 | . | CASSPTVRVSVIQYF | TGTGCCAGCAGCCCCACAGTTAGGGTTTCTGTCATTCAGTACTTC